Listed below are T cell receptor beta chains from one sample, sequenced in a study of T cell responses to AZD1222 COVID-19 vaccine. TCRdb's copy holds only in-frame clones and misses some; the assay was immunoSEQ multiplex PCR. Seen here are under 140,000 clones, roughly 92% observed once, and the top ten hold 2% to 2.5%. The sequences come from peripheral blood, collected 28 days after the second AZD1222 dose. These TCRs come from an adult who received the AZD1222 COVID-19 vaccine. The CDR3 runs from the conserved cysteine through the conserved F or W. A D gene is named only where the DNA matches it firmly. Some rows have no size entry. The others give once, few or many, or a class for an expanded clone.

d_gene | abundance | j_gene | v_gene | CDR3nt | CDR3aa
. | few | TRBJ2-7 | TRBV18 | TGTGCCAGCTCACCGCAGACCCGGGAACCGAACTCCTACGAGCAGTACTTC | CASSPQTREPNSYEQYF
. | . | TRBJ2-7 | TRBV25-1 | TGTGCCAGCAGTTATGTTGACGAGCAGTACTTC | CASSYVDEQYF
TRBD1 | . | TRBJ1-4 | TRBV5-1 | TGCGCCAGCAGCTTGGGAACGGGAGTAGGGGGCAAGGAAAAACTGTTTTTT | CASSLGTGVGGKEKLFF
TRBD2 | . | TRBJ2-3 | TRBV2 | TGTGCCAGCAGGGTAGCGGGTTTAGGCACAGATACGCAGTATTTT | CASRVAGLGTDTQYF
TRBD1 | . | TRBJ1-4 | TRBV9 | TGTGCCAGCAGCGTAGGGACAGGTGAAAAACTGTTTTTT | CASSVGTGEKLFF
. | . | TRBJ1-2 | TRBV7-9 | TGTGCCAGCAGCTTAGCCCCTAACTATGGCTACACCTTC | CASSLAPNYGYTF
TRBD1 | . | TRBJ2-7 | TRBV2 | TGTGCCAGCCCGAGGGGGCTGTCCTACGAGCAGTACTTC | CASPRGLSYEQYF
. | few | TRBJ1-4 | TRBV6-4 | TGTGCCAGCAGTGACCACACAACTAATGAAAAACTGTTTTTT | CASSDHTTNEKLFF
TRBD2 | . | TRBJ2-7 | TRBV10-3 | TGTGCCATCGGCCCAAGCGGGGGTATATCCTACGAGCAGTACTTC | CAIGPSGGISYEQYF
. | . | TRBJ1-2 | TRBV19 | TGTGCCAGTAGAACCTGGGCAACCGACTATGGCTACACCTTC | CASRTWATDYGYTF
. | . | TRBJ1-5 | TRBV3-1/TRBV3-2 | TGTGCCAGCAGCCGGGAGGGGGGCAATCAGCCCCAGCATTTT | CASSREGGNQPQHF
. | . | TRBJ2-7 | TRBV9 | TGTGCCAGCAGCGAGGGGTGGGTTACCTACGAGCAGTACTTC | CASSEGWVTYEQYF
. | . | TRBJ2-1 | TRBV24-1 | TGTGCCACCCAAGGGGGAGGTGAGCAGTTCTTC | CATQGGGEQFF
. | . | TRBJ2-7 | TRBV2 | TGTGCCAGCTCGCCGGCGTTCTACGAGCAGTACTTC | CASSPAFYEQYF
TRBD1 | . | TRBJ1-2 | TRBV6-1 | TGTGCCAGCAGTGAAGCAAGACAGGGCGGTGGCTACACCTTC | CASSEARQGGGYTF
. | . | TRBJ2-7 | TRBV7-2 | TGTGCCAGCAGCTTAGTAGGGGCGAGCTCCTACGAGCAGTACTTC | CASSLVGASSYEQYF
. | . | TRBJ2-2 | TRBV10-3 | TGTGCCATCAGTACGGTGCAGGGCCCGAACACCGGGGAGCTGTTTTTT | CAISTVQGPNTGELFF
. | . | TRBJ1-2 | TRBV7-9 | TGTGCCAGCGCCCTGGTAAGGGATGGCTACACCTTC | CASALVRDGYTF
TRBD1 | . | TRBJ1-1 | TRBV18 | TGTGCCAGCTCACCTATACGCGGACAGGGGAACACTGAAGCTTTCTTT | CASSPIRGQGNTEAFF
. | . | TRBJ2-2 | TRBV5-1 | TGCGCCAGCAGCAGGGAGGTTCGGGCGAGCACCGGGGAGCTGTTTTTT | CASSREVRASTGELFF
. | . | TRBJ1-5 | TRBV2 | TGTGCCAGCAGGATGGGTTCCTATAGCAATCAGCCCCAGCATTTT | CASRMGSYSNQPQHF
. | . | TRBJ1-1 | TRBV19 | TGTGCCAGTAGTATTTATCCAGGAGGGGGGATCGGGACTGAAGCTTTCTTT | CASSIYPGGGIGTEAFF
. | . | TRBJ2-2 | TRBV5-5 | TGTGCCAGCAGATACTCCGGGCCTGGGAACACCGGGGAGCTGTTTTTT | CASRYSGPGNTGELFF
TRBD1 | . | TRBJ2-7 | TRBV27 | TGTGCCAGCAGTTTGTTTATGACAGGGGCCTACGAGCAGTACTTC | CASSLFMTGAYEQYF
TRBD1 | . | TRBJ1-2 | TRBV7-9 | TGTGCCAGCAGTCAAGAGGGGACAGGGGGCTACACCTTC | CASSQEGTGGYTF
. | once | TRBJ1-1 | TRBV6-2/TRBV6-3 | TGTGCCAGCAGCAAAATAGTGACAGGCGGCACTGAAGCTTTCTTT | CASSKIVTGGTEAFF
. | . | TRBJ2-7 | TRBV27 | TGTGCCAGCAGTCCCTGGGACGGCTCCTACGAGCAGTACTTC | CASSPWDGSYEQYF
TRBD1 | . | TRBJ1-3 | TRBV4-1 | TGCGCCAGCAGCCAAGTTCCAGGGGGGTCTGGAAACACCATATATTTT | CASSQVPGGSGNTIYF
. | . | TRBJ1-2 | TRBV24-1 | TGTGCCACCAGTGAGGACAGTTATGGCTACACCTTC | CATSEDSYGYTF
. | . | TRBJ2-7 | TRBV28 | TGTGCCAGCAGTATACCCGGGACTGGAAGCTCCTACGAGCAGTACTTC | CASSIPGTGSSYEQYF
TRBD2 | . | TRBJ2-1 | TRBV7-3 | TGTGCCAGCAGCTCTCCACGCGGGGGGGTAAACAATGAGCAGTTCTTC | CASSSPRGGVNNEQFF
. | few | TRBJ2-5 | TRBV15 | TGTGCCACCAGCAGAGACAGGGAAGGTCAAGAGACCCAGTACTTC | CATSRDREGQETQYF
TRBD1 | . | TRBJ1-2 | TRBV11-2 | TGTGCCAGCAGCCCGGGACAGGGGATGTATGGCTACACCTTC | CASSPGQGMYGYTF
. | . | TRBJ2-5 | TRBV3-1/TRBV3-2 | TGTGCCAGCAGCCCGCAGGGTCGGGAGACCCAGTACTTC | CASSPQGRETQYF
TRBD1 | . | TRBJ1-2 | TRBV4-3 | TGCGCCAGCAGCCAAGAGTCCTTGACAGGGGATGGCTACACCTTC | CASSQESLTGDGYTF
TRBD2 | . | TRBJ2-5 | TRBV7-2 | TGTGCCAGCAGCTTAGTACGGGGGGGAGAGACCCAGTACTTC | CASSLVRGGETQYF
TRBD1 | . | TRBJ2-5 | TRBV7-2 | TGTGCCAGCAGCTTAGCGCATGGAACAGGGGGCCAAGAGACCCAGTACTTC | CASSLAHGTGGQETQYF
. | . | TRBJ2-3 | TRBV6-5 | TGTGCCAGCAGTTCCCCCATCACAGATACGCAGTATTTT | CASSSPITDTQYF
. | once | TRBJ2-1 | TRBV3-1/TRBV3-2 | TGTGCCAGCAGCCAAGATCAGGGTGAGCAGTTCTTC | CASSQDQGEQFF
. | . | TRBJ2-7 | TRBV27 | TGTGCCAGCAGTTTAAGGGGTACCCCCTACGAGCAGTACTTC | CASSLRGTPYEQYF
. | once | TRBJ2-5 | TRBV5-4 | TGTGCCAGCAGCGTGTACCAAGAGACCCAGTACTTC | CASSVYQETQYF
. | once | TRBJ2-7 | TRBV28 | TGTGCCAGCAGTCTCCCGGGGGAAGGTTACGAGCAGTACTTC | CASSLPGEGYEQYF
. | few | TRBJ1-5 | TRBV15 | TGTGCCACCAGCAGAGTAGACAGAGGAGTTGATCAGCCCCAGCATTTT | CATSRVDRGVDQPQHF
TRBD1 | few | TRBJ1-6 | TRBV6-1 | TGTGCCAGCAGTGTCGCAGGACAGGGGGCGGGCTCACCCCTCCACTTT | CASSVAGQGAGSPLHF
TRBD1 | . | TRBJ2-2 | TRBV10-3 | TGTGCCATCAGGAGGACAGGGGTTGACACCGGGGAGCTGTTTTTT | CAIRRTGVDTGELFF
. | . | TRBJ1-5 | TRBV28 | TGTGCCAGCAGTTTATGGGGAGGCAATCAGCCCCAGCATTTT | CASSLWGGNQPQHF
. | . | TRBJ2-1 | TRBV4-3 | TGCGCCAGCAGCCAAAGTGGGGGAACGTACAATGAGCAGTTCTTC | CASSQSGGTYNEQFF
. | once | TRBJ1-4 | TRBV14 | TGTGCCAGCAGCCAAGATATAGTGGGAACGGGGGAAAAACTGTTTTTT | CASSQDIVGTGEKLFF
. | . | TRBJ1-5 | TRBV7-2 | TGTGCCAGCAGCTTAAACAGGGTATCTAATCAGCCCCAGCATTTT | CASSLNRVSNQPQHF